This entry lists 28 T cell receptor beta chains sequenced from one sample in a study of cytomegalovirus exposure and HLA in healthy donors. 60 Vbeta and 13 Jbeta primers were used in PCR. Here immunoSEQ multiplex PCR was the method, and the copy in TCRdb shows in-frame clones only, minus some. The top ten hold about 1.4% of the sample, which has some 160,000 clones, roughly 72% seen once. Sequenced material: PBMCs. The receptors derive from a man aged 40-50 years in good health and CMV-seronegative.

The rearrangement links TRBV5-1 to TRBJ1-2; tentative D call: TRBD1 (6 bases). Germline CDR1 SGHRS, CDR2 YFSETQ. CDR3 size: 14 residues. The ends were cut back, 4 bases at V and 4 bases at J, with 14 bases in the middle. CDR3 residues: CASSLSYRAYGYTF. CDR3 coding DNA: TGCGCCAGCAGCCTATCTTACAGGGCCTATGGCTACACCTTC.

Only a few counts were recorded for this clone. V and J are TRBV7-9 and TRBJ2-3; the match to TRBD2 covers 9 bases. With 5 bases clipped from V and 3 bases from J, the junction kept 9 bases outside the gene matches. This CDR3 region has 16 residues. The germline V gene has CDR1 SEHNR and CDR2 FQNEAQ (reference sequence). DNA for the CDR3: TGTGCCAGCAGCGCAAGGAGCGGGAGGAGGACAGATACGCAGTATTTT. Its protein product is CASSARSGRRTDTQYF.

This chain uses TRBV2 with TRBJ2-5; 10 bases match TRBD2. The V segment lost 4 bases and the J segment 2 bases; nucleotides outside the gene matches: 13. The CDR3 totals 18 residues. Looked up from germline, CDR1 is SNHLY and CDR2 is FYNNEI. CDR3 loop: CASSVILRGTSAQETQYF. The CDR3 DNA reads TGTGCCAGCAGTGTTATATTACGGGGGACTAGCGCACAAGAGACCCAGTACTTC.

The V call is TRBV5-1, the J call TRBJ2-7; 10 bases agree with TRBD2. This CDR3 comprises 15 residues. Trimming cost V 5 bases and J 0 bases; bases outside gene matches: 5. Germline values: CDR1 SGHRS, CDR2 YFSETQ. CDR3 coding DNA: TGCGCCAGCAGAGGACTAGCGGTGAGCTCCTACGAGCAGTACGTC. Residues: CASRGLAVSSYEQYV.

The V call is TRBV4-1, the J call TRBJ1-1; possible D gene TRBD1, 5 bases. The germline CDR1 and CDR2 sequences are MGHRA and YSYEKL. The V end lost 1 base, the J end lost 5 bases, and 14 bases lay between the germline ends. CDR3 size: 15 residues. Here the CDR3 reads CASSQVEGRDTEAFF. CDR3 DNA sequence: TGCGCCAGCAGCCAAGTTGAGGGGCGGGATACTGAAGCTTTCTTT.

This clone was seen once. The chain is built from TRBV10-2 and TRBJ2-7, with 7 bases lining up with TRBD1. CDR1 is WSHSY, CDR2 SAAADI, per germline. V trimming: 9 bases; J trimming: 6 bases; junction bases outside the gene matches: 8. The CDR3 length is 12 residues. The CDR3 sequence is CASGDRQTEQYF. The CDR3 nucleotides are TGCGCCAGTGGGGACAGACAAACCGAGCAGTACTTC.

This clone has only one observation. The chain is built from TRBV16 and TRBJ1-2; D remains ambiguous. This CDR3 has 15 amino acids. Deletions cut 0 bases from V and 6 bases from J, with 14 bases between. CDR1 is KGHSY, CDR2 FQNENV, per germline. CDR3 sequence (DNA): TGTGCCAGCAGCCAATCGGTTTTGAGGGATGATGGCTACACCTTC. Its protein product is CASSQSVLRDDGYTF.

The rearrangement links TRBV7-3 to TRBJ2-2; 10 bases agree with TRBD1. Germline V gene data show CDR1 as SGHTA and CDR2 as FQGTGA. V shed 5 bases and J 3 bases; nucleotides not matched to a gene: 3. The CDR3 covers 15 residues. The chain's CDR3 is CASSPTGGDTGELFF. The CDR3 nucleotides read TGTGCCAGCAGCCCGACAGGGGGCGACACCGGGGAGCTGTTTTTT.

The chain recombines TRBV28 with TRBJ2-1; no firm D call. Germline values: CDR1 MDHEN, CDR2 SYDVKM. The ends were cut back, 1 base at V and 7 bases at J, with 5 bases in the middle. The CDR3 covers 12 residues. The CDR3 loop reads CASSLSLNEQFF. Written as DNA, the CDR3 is TGTGCCAGCAGTTTATCCCTTAATGAGCAGTTCTTC.

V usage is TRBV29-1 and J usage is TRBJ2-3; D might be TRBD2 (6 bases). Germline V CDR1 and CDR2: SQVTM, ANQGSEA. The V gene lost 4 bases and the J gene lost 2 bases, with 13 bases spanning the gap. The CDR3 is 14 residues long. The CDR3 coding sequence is TGCAGCGTTGTGGCTAGCGAGAACACAGATACGCAGTATTTT. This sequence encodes CSVVASENTDTQYF.

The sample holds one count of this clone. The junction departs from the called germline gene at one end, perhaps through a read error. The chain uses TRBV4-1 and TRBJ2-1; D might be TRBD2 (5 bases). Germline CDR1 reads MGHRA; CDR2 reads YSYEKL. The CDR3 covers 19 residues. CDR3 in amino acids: CASSQDLRSADLSYSEQFF. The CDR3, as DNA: TGCGCCAGCAGCCAAGATCTTCGATCAGCGGACCTCTCCTACAGTGAGCAGTTCTTC.

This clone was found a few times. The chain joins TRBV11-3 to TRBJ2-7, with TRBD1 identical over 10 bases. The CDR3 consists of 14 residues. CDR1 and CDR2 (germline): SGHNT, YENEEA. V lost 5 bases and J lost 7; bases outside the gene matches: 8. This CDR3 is CASSPGTGEREQYF. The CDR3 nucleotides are TGTGCCAGCAGCCCAGGGACAGGGGAACGAGAGCAGTACTTC.

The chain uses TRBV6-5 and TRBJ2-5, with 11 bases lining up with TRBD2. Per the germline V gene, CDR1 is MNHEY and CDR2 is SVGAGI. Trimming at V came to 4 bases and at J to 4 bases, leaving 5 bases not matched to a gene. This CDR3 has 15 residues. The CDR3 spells CASSSYTSGGETQYF. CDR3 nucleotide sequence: TGTGCCAGCAGTTCCTATACTAGCGGGGGAGAGACCCAGTACTTC.

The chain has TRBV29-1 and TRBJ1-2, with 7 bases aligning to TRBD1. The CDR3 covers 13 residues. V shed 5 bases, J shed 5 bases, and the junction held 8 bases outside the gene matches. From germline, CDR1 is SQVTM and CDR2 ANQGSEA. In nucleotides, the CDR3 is TGCAGCGTTTGGAGGGACAGATCGTATGGCTACACCTTC. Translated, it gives CSVWRDRSYGYTF.

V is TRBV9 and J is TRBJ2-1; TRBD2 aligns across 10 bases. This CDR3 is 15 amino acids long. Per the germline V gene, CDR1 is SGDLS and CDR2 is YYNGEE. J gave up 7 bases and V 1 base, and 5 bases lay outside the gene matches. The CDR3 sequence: CASSVLAGALNEQFF. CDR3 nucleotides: TGTGCCAGCAGCGTACTAGCGGGAGCATTGAATGAGCAGTTCTTC.

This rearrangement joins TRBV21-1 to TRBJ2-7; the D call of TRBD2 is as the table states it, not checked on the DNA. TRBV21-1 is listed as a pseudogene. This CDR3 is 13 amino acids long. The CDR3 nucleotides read TGTGCCAGCACCATCCATGGAGGCGACGAGCAGTACGTC. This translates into CASTIHGGDEQYV.

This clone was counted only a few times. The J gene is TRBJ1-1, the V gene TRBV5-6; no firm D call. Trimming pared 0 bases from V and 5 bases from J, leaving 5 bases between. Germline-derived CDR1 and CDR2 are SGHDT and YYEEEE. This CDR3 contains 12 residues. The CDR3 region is CASSLDRTEAFF. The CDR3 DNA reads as TGTGCCAGCAGCTTGGATCGGACTGAAGCTTTCTTT.

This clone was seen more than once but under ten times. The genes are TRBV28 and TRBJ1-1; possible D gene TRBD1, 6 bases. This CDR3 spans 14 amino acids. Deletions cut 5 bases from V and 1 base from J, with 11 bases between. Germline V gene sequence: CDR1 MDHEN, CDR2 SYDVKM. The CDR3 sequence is CASSGQPRNTEAFF. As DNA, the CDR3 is TGTGCCAGCAGTGGACAGCCGCGGAACACTGAAGCTTTCTTT.

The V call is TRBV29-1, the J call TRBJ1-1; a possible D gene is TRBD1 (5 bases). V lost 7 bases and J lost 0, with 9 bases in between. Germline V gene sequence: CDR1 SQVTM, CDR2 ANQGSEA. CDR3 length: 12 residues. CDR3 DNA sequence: TGCAGCGCCGGACAACTGAACACTGAAGCTTTCTTT. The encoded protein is CSAGQLNTEAFF.

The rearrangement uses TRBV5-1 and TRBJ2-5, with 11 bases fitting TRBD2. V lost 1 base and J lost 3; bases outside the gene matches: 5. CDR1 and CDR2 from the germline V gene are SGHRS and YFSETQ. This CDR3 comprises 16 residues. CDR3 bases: TGCGCCAGCAGCTTGAATTTAGCGGGAGGGGAAGAGACCCAGTACTTC. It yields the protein CASSLNLAGGEETQYF.

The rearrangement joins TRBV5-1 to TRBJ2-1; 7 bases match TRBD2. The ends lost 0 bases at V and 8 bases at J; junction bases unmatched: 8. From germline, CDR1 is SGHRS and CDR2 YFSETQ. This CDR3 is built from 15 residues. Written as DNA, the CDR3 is TGCGCCAGCAGCTTGGTTGGGCGGGAGCGAGATGAGCAGTTCTTC. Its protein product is CASSLVGRERDEQFF.

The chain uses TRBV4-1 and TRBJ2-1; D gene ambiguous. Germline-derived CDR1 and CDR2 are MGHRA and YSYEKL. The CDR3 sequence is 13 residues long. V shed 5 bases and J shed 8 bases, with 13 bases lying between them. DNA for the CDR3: TGCGCCAGCAGCGACATCGCCGTGGATGAGCAGTTCTTC. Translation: CASSDIAVDEQFF.

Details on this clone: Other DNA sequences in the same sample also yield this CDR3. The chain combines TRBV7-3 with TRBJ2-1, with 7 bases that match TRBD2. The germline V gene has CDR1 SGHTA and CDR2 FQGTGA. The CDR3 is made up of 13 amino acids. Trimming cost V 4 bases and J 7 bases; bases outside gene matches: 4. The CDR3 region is CASSSGTTNEQFF. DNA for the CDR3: TGTGCCAGCAGCTCCGGGACTACTAATGAGCAGTTCTTC.

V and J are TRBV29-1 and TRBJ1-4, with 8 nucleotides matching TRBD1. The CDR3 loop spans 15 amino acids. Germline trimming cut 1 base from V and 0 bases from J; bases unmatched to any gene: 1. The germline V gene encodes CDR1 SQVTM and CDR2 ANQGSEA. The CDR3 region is CSVEGGQATNEKLFF. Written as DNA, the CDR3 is TGCAGCGTTGAAGGGGGACAGGCAACTAATGAAAAACTGTTTTTT.

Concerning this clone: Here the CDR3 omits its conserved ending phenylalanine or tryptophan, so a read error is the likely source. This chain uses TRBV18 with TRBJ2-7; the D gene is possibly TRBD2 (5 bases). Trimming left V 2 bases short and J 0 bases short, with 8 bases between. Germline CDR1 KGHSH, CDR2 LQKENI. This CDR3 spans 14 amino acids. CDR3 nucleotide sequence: TGTGCCAGCTCACCAAACGAGGGCTCCTACGAGCAGTACCTC. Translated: CASSPNEGSYEQYL.

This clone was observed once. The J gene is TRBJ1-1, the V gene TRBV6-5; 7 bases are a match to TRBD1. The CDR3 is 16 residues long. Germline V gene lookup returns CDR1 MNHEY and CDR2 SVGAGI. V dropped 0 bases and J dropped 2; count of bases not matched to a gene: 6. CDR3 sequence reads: CASSYSIGTANTEAFF. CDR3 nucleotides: TGTGCCAGCAGTTACTCGATTGGGACAGCCAACACTGAAGCTTTCTTT.

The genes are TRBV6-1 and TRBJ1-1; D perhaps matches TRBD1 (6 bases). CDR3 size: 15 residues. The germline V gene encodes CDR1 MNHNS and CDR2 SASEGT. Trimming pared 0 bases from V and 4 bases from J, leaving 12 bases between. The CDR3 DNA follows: TGTGCCAGCAGTGAAGCGGAGGACAGTACCACTGAAGCTTTCTTT. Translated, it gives CASSEAEDSTTEAFF.

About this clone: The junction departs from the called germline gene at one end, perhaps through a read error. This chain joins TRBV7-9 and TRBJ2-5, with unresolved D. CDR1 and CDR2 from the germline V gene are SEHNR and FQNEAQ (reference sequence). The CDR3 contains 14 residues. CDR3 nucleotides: TGTTCCAGCAGCCCCGACTCAACCCGGGAGACCCAGTACTTC. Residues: CSSSPDSTRETQYF. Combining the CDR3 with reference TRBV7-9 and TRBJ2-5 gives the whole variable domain DTGVSQNPRHKITKRGQNVTFRCDPISEHNRLYWYRQTLGQGPEFLTYFQNEAQLEKSRLLSDRFSAERPKGSFSTLEIQRTEQGDSAMYLCSSSPDSTRETQYFGPGTRLLVL.